This is a list of T cell receptor beta chains from one sample in a study of control samples from healthy donors and cancer patients. Some clones are missing from TCRdb's copy, which holds only in-frame ones; the method was immunoSEQ multiplex PCR. The sample has some 120,000 clones, nearly 90% seen once. The material sequenced was blood. The receptors shown here come from a man aged 45-65 years in good health. Both conserved end residues are part of each CDR3. Each record gives: J gene, V gene, clone size, D gene, CDR3 protein, CDR3 DNA. The D gene is left open where the match is weak. Rows may omit the clone size; those that give it use once, few, many or a size class.

>TRBJ1-2|TRBV30|-|TRBD1
CAWSKLLGGWGYTF
TGTGCCTGGAGTAAACTCTTAGGGGGCTGGGGCTACACCTTC
>TRBJ1-4|TRBV27|-|-
CACRRGQGNEKLFF
TGTGCCTGCCGGCGTGGGCAGGGAAATGAAAAACTGTTTTTT
>TRBJ2-1|TRBV2|-|-
CASSRTVDEQFF
TGTGCCAGCAGTAGGACCGTAGATGAGCAGTTCTTC
>TRBJ2-5|TRBV5-1|-|-
CASSLDLGGPQETQYF
TGCGCCAGCAGCTTGGATCTCGGAGGTCCACAAGAGACCCAGTACTTC
>TRBJ1-1|TRBV7-3|once|-
CASSQTGTNTEAFF
TGTGCCAGCAGCCAAACAGGGACGAACACTGAAGCTTTCTTT
>TRBJ2-7|TRBV3-1/TRBV3-2|-|TRBD2
CASSQTSGGAYEQYF
TGTGCCAGCAGTCAAACTAGCGGGGGGGCCTACGAGCAGTACTTC
>TRBJ2-7|TRBV11-2|-|-
CASSLEMGDYEQYF
TGTGCCAGCAGCCTAGAAATGGGAGACTACGAGCAGTACTTC
>TRBJ1-6|TRBV24-1|-|TRBD1
CATSHTPGQGLKSPLHF
TGTGCCACCAGTCATACCCCGGGACAGGGCTTGAAGTCACCCCTCCACTTT
>TRBJ2-3|TRBV30|-|-
CAWSPGGPDTQYF
TGTGCCTGGAGCCCCGGGGGCCCAGATACGCAGTATTTT
>TRBJ1-1|TRBV5-5|-|-
CASSFRTGLNTEAFF
TGTGCCAGCAGCTTCCGGACGGGACTGAACACTGAAGCTTTCTTT
>TRBJ2-2|TRBV7-9|-|TRBD2
CASSSPGGITGELFF
TGTGCCAGCAGCTCTCCGGGAGGGATCACCGGGGAGCTGTTTTTT
>TRBJ2-1|TRBV6-4|few|TRBD2
CASSVSGGAGDEQFF
TGTGCCAGCAGTGTAAGCGGGGGGGCCGGGGATGAGCAGTTCTTC
>TRBJ2-7|TRBV19|-|TRBD1
CASSITGGSYEQYF
TGTGCCAGTAGTATAACAGGGGGGTCCTACGAGCAGTACTTC
>TRBJ1-6|TRBV2|-|-
CASCGQNSPLHF
TGTGCCAGCTGTGGACAGAATTCACCCCTCCACTTT
>TRBJ1-1|TRBV28|-|-
CASRPIQGYFVNTEAFF
TGTGCCAGCAGACCAATACAGGGATATTTCGTGAACACTGAAGCTTTCTTT
>TRBJ1-6|TRBV27|-|-
CASSLISGQGTNSPLHF
TGTGCCAGCAGTTTAATCAGTGGGCAGGGGACGAATTCACCCCTCCACTTT
>TRBJ1-2|TRBV10-2|-|-
CASSPDRNYGYTF
TGCGCCAGCAGTCCCGACAGGAACTATGGCTACACCTTC